This T cell receptor (beta chain) was identified during a study of glioma-infiltrating T cells. Study-level points and caveats: CDR3 overlap between tissue and blood was very small.

This clonotype came up a few times. Its specificity is not known. Using RNA template, CDR3s of TCR alpha and beta were amplified with iRepertoire arm-PCR. TCRdb re-called the multiplex PCR reads through MiXCR, storing one row per CDR3 protein. Counted here are approximately 90,000 distinct CDR3 sequences, about 23% occurring once; the ten biggest clones make up over 5.5%. The V and J ends lost 7 bases and 6 bases respectively, with 15 bases between them. The CDR3 covers 13 residues. The germline V gene has CDR1 WSHSY and CDR2 SAAADI. The genes are TRBV10-2 and TRBJ1-2, with D possibly matching TRBD1 (6 bases). The source is a human donor with low-grade glioma or glioblastoma, undergoing nonglioma brain surgery, or in good health (not recorded which). Sequenced: glioma tissue, nonneoplastic brain tissue, or PBMCs (not recorded which). CDR3 DNA: TGCGCCAGCAAATCGACAGGAGTCCATGGCTACACCTTC. Translating gives CASKSTGVHGYTF.